The 26 T cell receptor beta chains in this list originate from one sample, sequenced in a study of OX40 agonist ivuxolimab in advanced cancers. The protocol was immunoSEQ multiplex PCR, while the TCRdb copy is restricted to in-frame clones and leaves out a portion. Here the sample spans 62,000 or so clones, more than 75% being singletons. Sample: CD4+ or CD8+ T cells sorted from blood, taken in a trial of the OX40 agonist ivuxolimab. All receptors come from an adult with an advanced solid tumor such as melanoma, head and neck, liver or kidney cancer.

The V and J genes are TRBV4-1 and TRBJ1-4; D gene ambiguous. The V and J ends lost 4 bases and 0 bases respectively, with 12 bases between them. CDR1 and CDR2 (germline): MGHRA, YSYEKL. The CDR3 contains 16 residues. The CDR3 here is CASSPRHFATNEKLFF. For the CDR3, the DNA is TGCGCCAGCAGCCCCCGACACTTTGCAACTAATGAAAAACTGTTTTTT.

This clone appeared once. The chain has TRBV6-6 and TRBJ1-2; no reliable D call. Germline V gene sequence: CDR1 MNHNY, CDR2 SVGAGI (reference sequence). Trimming shortened V by 8 bases and J by 6 bases, and 19 bases separated the two germline ends. The CDR3 is 14 amino acids. CDR3 coding DNA: TGTGCCAGCGACGGACGGCGCGAGTTGGATGGCTACACCTTC. Translation gives CASDGRRELDGYTF.

The chain has TRBV4-2 and TRBJ2-7, with 7 bases identical to TRBD2. Germline V gives CDR1 LGHNA, CDR2 YNFKEQ. V was pared by 1 base and J by 0 bases, with 3 bases of the junction left unmatched. This CDR3 has 15 residues. CDR3 nucleotide sequence: TGTGCCAGCAGCCAAGCGGGGGGAAACTCCTACGAGCAGTACTTC. This translates into CASSQAGGNSYEQYF.

The chain links TRBV10-3 to TRBJ2-1; D is possibly TRBD2 (6 bases). The CDR3 runs to 20 residues. V was pared by 4 bases and J by 1 base, with 26 bases between. Germline CDR1 is ENHRY and CDR2 is SYGVKD. This CDR3 reads CAISVELVSGGGPSYNEQFF. The CDR3 nucleotides read TGTGCCATCAGTGTCGAGTTAGTTTCCGGCGGAGGGCCATCCTACAATGAGCAGTTCTTC.

Concerning this clone itself: The sample contains more than one DNA sequence encoding this CDR3. V is TRBV5-6 and J is TRBJ1-2; D is unclear. Germline V gene lookup returns CDR1 SGHDT and CDR2 YYEEEE. V gave up 5 bases and J gave up 0 bases, with 8 bases separating them. This CDR3 comprises 13 residues. DNA of the CDR3: TGTGCCAGCAGTCGCGGGACTAACTATGGCTACACCTTC. It specifies CASSRGTNYGYTF. The complete variable domain, with remaining parts taken from reference TRBV5-6 and TRBJ1-2, reads DAGVTQSPTHLIKTRGQQVTLRCSPKSGHDTVSWYQQALGQGPQFIFQYYEEEERQRGNFPDRFSGHQFPNYSSELNVNALLLGDSALYLCASSRGTNYGYTFGSGTRLTVV.

The rearrangement uses TRBV6-5 and TRBJ2-3; possibly TRBD2 for D (5 bases). Germline V gene lookup returns CDR1 MNHEY and CDR2 SVGAGI. CDR3 size: 11 residues. The V end lost 0 bases, the J end lost 13 bases, and 8 bases lay between the germline ends. The CDR3 is CASSYSQEEYF. Here the CDR3 DNA reads TGTGCCAGCAGTTACTCCCAGGAGGAGTATTTT.

The chain combines TRBV7-6 with TRBJ2-7; 10 bases line up with TRBD2. J lost 5 bases, V lost 5 bases, and 9 bases had no gene match. The CDR3 consists of 15 residues. The germline CDR1 and CDR2 sequences are SGHVS and FNYEAQ. In DNA, the CDR3 is TGTGCCAGCAGCAGCCCCGGGACTAGCGATCACGAGCAGTACTTC. Its protein is CASSSPGTSDHEQYF. Filled out from reference TRBV7-6 and TRBJ2-7, the complete variable domain reads GAGVSQSPRYKVTKRGQDVALRCDPISGHVSLYWYRQALGQGPEFLTYFNYEAQQDKSGLPNDRFSAERPEGSISTLTIQRTEQRDSAMYRCASSSPGTSDHEQYFGPGTRLTVT.

The chain employs TRBV29-1 and TRBJ2-7, with no clear D. The CDR3 spans 14 residues. V lost 6 bases to trimming and J lost 7 bases, with 22 bases between them. Germline V gene sequence: CDR1 SQVTM, CDR2 ANQGSEA. The CDR3 sequence is CSVVPRTVDGEQYF. The CDR3 DNA is TGCAGCGTCGTCCCCAGGACGGTCGATGGAGAGCAGTACTTC.

The chain's CDR3 is CASSLVGDPSYEQYF. The CDR3 DNA reads as TGCGCCAGCAGCTTGGTCGGGGACCCCAGCTACGAGCAGTACTTC. This chain joins TRBV5-1 and TRBJ2-7; D possibly uses TRBD1 or TRBD2 (5 bases each). The CDR3 spans 15 residues. V shed 0 bases and J shed 3 bases, with 13 bases lying between them. Germline assignment: CDR1 SGHRS and CDR2 YFSETQ. The whole variable domain, remainder taken from reference TRBV5-1 and TRBJ2-7, is KAGVTQTPRYLIKTRGQQVTLSCSPISGHRSVSWYQQTPGQGLQFLFEYFSETQRNKGNFPGRFSGRQFSNSRSEMNVSTLELGDSALYLCASSLVGDPSYEQYFGPGTRLTVT.

The chain joins TRBV4-3 to TRBJ1-1; D not certain. Per the germline V gene, CDR1 is LGHNA and CDR2 is YSLEER. Trimming removed 4 bases at V and 1 base at J, with 7 bases between. The CDR3 spans 13 residues. The CDR3, as DNA: TGCGCCAGCAGCCTTAGCGCGAACACTGAAGCTTTCTTT. Its protein product is CASSLSANTEAFF.

This clone was recorded only once. The chain links TRBV18 to TRBJ2-7, with 7 bases that match TRBD2. V was clipped by 3 bases and J by 3 bases; unmatched bases: 5. CDR3 length: 14 residues. CDR1 KGHSH and CDR2 LQKENI come from the germline V gene. The CDR3 DNA is TGTGCCAGCTCACCTTCGGGGACTAACTACGAGCAGTACTTC. This codes for CASSPSGTNYEQYF.

CDR3 residues: CASSKTRRDIFSTGELFF. CDR3 in DNA: TGTGCCAGCAGCAAGACCCGACGGGACATCTTCTCGACCGGGGAGCTGTTTTTT. The chain is built from TRBV7-2 and TRBJ2-2, with D possibly TRBD1 on 6 matching bases. The V gene's germline CDR1 is SGHTA and CDR2 FQGNSA. The CDR3 consists of 18 residues. V lost 5 bases, J lost 5 bases, and 24 bases lay in between.

This clone was picked up a small number of times. The rearrangement links TRBV6-4 to TRBJ2-1; the match to TRBD1 covers 9 bases. There are 14 residues in the CDR3. Germline V CDR1 and CDR2: MRHNA, SNTAGT. V gave up 5 bases and J gave up 8 bases; unmatched junction bases: 7. The CDR3 coding sequence is TGTGCCAGCAGTCTACAGGGGGCAATGGATGAGCAGTTCTTC. This encodes CASSLQGAMDEQFF.

This clone was detected only once. The rearrangement links TRBV7-9 to TRBJ1-3; D gene ambiguous. From germline, CDR1 is SEHNR and CDR2 FQNEAQ (reference sequence). There are 13 residues in the CDR3. V was pared by 5 bases and J by 0 bases, with 5 bases between. CDR3 nucleotide sequence: TGTGCCAGCAGCCTGAGCTCTGGAAACACCATATATTTT. Amino acids: CASSLSSGNTIYF.

V usage is TRBV28 and J usage is TRBJ1-5, with D maybe TRBD1 (6 bases). Trimming stripped 10 bases from V and 0 bases from J, with 16 bases between. Germline V gene sequence: CDR1 MDHEN, CDR2 SYDVKM. This CDR3 comprises 15 residues. The CDR3 nucleotides are TGTGCCACGGAGGGGGACACATATAGCAATCAGCCCCAGCATTTT. Protein product: CATEGDTYSNQPQHF.

This rearrangement joins TRBV19 to TRBJ1-2; D might be TRBD1 (6 bases). CDR1 is LNHDA, CDR2 SQIVND, per germline (reference sequence). This CDR3 has 14 residues. Between the trimmed V and J ends, which lost 3 bases and 7 bases, there was a span of 15 bases. The CDR3 spells CASSITQGRSGYTF. DNA for the CDR3: TGTGCCAGTAGTATCACTCAGGGGAGGAGTGGCTACACCTTC. The full variable domain, with the rest looked up from reference TRBV19 and TRBJ1-2, is DGGITQSPKYLFRKEGQNVTLSCEQNLNHDAMYWYRQDPGQGLRLIYYSQIVNDFQKGDIAEGYSVSREKKESFPLTVTSAQKNPTAFYLCASSITQGRSGYTFGSGTRLTVV.

This chain joins TRBV28 and TRBJ2-6; D is perhaps TRBD2 (5 bases). Germline loops: CDR1 MDHEN, CDR2 SYDVKM. The CDR3 totals 14 residues. V was pared by 6 bases and J by 2 bases, with 8 bases between. The CDR3 DNA reads TGTGCCAGCAGACATAGCGCTGGGGCCAACGTCCTGACTTTC. It translates to CASRHSAGANVLTF.

The V gene is TRBV5-1, the J gene TRBJ1-5; D is undetermined. Trimming took 5 bases from V and 6 from J, leaving 15 bases between them. Germline-derived CDR1 and CDR2 are SGHRS and YFSETQ. This CDR3 contains 14 residues. The CDR3 is CASRLDGLGQPQHF. The CDR3, as DNA: TGCGCCAGCAGGCTGGATGGATTGGGTCAGCCCCAGCATTTT. Full variable domain (rest looked up from reference TRBV5-1 and TRBJ1-5): KAGVTQTPRYLIKTRGQQVTLSCSPISGHRSVSWYQQTPGQGLQFLFEYFSETQRNKGNFPGRFSGRQFSNSRSEMNVSTLELGDSALYLCASRLDGLGQPQHFGDGTRLSIL.

The chain has TRBV7-9 and TRBJ2-7; no reliable D call. The CDR3 is 14 amino acids. V was pared by 1 base and J by 0 bases, with 7 bases between. The germline V gene encodes CDR1 SEHNR and CDR2 FQNEAQ (reference sequence). CDR3 loop: CASSLERASYEQYF. The CDR3 nucleotides are TGTGCCAGCAGCTTAGAACGGGCCTCCTACGAGCAGTACTTC. The complete variable domain, with remaining parts taken from reference TRBV7-9 and TRBJ2-7, reads DTGVSQNPRHKITKRGQNVTFRCDPISEHNRLYWYRQTLGQGPEFLTYFQNEAQLEKSRLLSDRFSAERPKGSFSTLEIQRTEQGDSAMYLCASSLERASYEQYFGPGTRLTVT.

The chain couples TRBV29-1 to TRBJ1-2, with D possibly being TRBD1 (6 bases). Germline CDR1 SQVTM, CDR2 ANQGSEA. Deletions cut 4 bases from V and 8 bases from J, with 11 bases between. CDR3 length: 11 amino acids. CDR3 region: CSVGTAGGYTF. DNA for the CDR3: TGCAGCGTTGGGACAGCCGGCGGCTACACCTTC. Drawing the rest from reference TRBV29-1 and TRBJ1-2, the complete variable domain is SAVISQKPSRDICQRGTSLTIQCQVDSQVTMMFWYRQQPGQSLTLIATANQGSEATYESGFVIDKFPISRPNLTFSTLTVSNMSPEDSSIYLCSVGTAGGYTFGSGTRLTVV.

This clone was counted a few times. Other DNA sequences from this sample encode an identical CDR3 as well. This chain links TRBV30 with TRBJ1-1, with D perhaps TRBD1 (5 bases). Germline-derived CDR1 and CDR2 are GTSNPN and SVGIG (reference sequence). The CDR3 totals 13 residues. The V gene lost 4 bases and the J gene lost 0 bases, with 9 bases spanning the gap. CDR3 amino acids: CAWNRGLNTEAFF. CDR3 nucleotides: TGTGCCTGGAACCGGGGACTGAACACTGAAGCTTTCTTT.

This chain links TRBV2 with TRBJ2-7; D is unresolved. Germline lookup yields CDR1 SNHLY and CDR2 FYNNEI. The CDR3 length is 14 residues. The V gene lost 7 bases and the J gene lost 3 bases, with 16 bases spanning the gap. The CDR3 reads CASTQEGLSYEQYF. CDR3 bases: TGTGCCAGCACCCAAGAAGGGCTTAGCTACGAGCAGTACTTC.

J is TRBJ1-5 and V is TRBV4-2; maybe TRBD1 (5 bases). The germline V gene has CDR1 LGHNA and CDR2 YNFKEQ. The CDR3 length is 14 residues. V was cut by 1 base and J by 5 bases, with 9 bases left in between. CDR3 region: CASSQAQGDQPQHF. The CDR3 DNA sequence: TGTGCCAGCAGCCAAGCCCAGGGCGATCAGCCCCAGCATTTT.

This chain joins TRBV20-1 and TRBJ1-2; no definite D call. V was trimmed by 7 bases and J by 4 bases, leaving 7 bases between them. Germline V gene sequence: CDR1 DFQATT, CDR2 SNEGSKA (reference sequence). The CDR3 loop spans 10 amino acids. CDR3 loop: CSGSAYGYTF. The CDR3 nucleotides are TGCAGTGGATCGGCCTATGGCTACACCTTC.

This chain connects TRBV5-4 to TRBJ1-4, with D unclear. Per the germline V gene, CDR1 is SGHNT and CDR2 is YYREEE (reference sequence). Trimming cost V 3 bases and J 0 bases, with 12 bases left between them. This CDR3 has 16 residues. CDR3 coding DNA: TGTGCCAGCAGCTCCTACGCCCTGGCAACTAATGAAAAACTGTTTTTT. Its protein product is CASSSYALATNEKLFF.

J is TRBJ2-1 and V is TRBV7-8; tentatively, D is TRBD1 or TRBD2 (5 bases each). Trimming took 5 bases from V and 10 from J, leaving 18 bases between them. Germline-derived CDR1 and CDR2 are SGHVS and FQNEAQ. CDR3 length: 14 residues. The CDR3 nucleotides read TGTGCCAGCAGCGCCGGGACCATTGGTCTAGAGCAGTTCTTC. Translating gives CASSAGTIGLEQFF. The full variable domain, its missing parts supplied by reference TRBV7-8 and TRBJ2-1, is GAGVSQSPRYKVAKRGQDVALRCDPISGHVSLFWYQQALGQGPEFLTYFQNEAQLDKSGLPSDRFFAERPEGSVSTLKIQRTQQEDSAVYLCASSAGTIGLEQFFGPGTRLTVL.